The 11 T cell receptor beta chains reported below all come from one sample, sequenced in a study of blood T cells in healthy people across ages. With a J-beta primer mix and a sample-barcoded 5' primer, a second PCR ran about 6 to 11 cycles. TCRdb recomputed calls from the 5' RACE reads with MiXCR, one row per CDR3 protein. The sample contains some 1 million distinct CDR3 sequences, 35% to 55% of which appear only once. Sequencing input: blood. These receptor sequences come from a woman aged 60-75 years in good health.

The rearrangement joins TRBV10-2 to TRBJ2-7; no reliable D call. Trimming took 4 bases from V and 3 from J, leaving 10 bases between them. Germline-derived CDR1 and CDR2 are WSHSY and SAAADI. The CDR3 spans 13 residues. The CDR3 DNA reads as TGCGCCAGCAGTGTAAAGGTGGACTACGAGCAGTACTTC. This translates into CASSVKVDYEQYF.

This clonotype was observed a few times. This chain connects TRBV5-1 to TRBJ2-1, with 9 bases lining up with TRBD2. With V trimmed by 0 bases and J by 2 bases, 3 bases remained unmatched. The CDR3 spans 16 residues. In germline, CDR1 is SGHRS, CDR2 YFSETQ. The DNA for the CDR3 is TGCGCCAGCAGCTTGGGAGCGGGAGGCGCCTACAATGAGCAGTTCTTC. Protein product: CASSLGAGGAYNEQFF.

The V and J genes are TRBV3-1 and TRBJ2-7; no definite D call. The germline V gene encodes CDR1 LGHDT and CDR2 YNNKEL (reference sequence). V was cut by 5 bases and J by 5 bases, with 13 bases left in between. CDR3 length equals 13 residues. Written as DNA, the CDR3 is TGTGCCAGCAGCAACCGGGCCCACGACGAGCAGTACTTC. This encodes CASSNRAHDEQYF.

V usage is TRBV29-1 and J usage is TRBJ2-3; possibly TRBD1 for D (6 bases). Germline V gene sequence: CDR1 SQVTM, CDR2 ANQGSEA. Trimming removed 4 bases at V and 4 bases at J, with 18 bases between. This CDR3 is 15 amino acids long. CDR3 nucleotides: TGCAGCGTTGGCCGTACAGGGACGGGGTCAGATACGCAGTATTTT. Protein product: CSVGRTGTGSDTQYF.

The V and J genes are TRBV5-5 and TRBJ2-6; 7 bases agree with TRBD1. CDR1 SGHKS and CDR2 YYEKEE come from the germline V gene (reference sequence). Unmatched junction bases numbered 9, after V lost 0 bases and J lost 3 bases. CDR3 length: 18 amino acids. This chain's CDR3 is CASSLETGFGGGANVLTF. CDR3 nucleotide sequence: TGTGCCAGCAGCTTGGAGACAGGGTTCGGCGGTGGGGCCAACGTCCTGACTTTC.

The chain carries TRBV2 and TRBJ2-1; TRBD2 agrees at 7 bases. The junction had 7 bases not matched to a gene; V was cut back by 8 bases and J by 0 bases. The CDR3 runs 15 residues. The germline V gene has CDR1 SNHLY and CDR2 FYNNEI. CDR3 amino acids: CASVTLAVSYNEQFF. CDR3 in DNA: TGTGCCAGCGTTACCCTAGCGGTCTCCTACAATGAGCAGTTCTTC.

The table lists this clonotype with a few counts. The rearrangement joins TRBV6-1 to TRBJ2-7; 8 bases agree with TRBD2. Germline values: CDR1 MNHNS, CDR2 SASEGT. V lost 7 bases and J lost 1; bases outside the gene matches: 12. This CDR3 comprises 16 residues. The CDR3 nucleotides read TGTGCCAGCAATGCAGTAGCGGGATTTAATTCCTACGAGCAGTACTTC. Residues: CASNAVAGFNSYEQYF.

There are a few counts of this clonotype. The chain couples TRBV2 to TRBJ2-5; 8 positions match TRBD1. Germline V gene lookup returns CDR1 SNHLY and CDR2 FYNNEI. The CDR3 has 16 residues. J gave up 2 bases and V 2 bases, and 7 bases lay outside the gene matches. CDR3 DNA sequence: TGTGCCAGCAGTGAAACCCTGACAGGGGTTCAAGAGACCCAGTACTTC. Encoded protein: CASSETLTGVQETQYF.

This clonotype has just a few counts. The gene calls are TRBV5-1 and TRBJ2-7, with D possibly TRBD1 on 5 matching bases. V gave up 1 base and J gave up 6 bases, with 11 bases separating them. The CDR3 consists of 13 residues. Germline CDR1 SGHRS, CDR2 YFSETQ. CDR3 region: CASSLPTGAEQYF. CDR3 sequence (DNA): TGCGCCAGCAGCTTGCCCACAGGTGCCGAGCAGTACTTC.

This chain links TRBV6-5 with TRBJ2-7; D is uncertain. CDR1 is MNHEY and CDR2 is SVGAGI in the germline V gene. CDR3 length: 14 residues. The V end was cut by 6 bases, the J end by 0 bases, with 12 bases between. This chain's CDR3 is CASRLDGASYEQYF. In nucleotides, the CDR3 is TGTGCCAGCAGACTGGACGGTGCCTCCTACGAGCAGTACTTC.

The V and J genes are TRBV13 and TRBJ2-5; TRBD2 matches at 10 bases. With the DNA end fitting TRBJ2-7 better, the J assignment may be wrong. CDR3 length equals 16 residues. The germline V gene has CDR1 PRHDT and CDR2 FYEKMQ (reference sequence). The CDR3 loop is CASSFRASGSPYEQYF. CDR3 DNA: TGTGCCAGCAGCTTTCGGGCTAGCGGGAGTCCCTACGAGCAGTACTTC.